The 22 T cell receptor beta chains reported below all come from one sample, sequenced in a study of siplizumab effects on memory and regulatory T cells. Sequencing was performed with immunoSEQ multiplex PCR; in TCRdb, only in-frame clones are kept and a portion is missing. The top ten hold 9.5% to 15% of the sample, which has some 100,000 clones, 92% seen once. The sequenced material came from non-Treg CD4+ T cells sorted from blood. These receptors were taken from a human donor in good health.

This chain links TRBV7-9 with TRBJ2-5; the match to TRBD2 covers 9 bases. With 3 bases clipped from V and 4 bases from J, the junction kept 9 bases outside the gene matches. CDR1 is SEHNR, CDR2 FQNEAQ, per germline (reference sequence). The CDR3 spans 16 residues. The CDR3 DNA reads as TGTGCCAGCAGCTTCCTTCAGCGGGAGGATAGAGAGACCCAGTACTTC. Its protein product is CASSFLQREDRETQYF. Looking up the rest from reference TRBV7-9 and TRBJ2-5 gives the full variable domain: DTGVSQNPRHKITKRGQNVTFRCDPISEHNRLYWYRQTLGQGPEFLTYFQNEAQLEKSRLLSDRFSAERPKGSFSTLEIQRTEQGDSAMYLCASSFLQREDRETQYFGPGTRLLVL.

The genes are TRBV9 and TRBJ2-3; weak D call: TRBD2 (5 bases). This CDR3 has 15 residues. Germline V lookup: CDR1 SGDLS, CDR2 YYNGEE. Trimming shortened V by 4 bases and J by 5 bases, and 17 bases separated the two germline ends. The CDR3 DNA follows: TGTGCCAGCAGCACGAGCAGAGGGAGCGGAGATACGCAGTATTTT. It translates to CASSTSRGSGDTQYF. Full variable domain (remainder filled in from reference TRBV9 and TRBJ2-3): DSGVTQTPKHLITATGQRVTLRCSPRSGDLSVYWYQQSLDQGLQFLIQYYNGEERAKGNILERFSAQQFPDLHSELNLSSLELGDSALYFCASSTSRGSGDTQYFGPGTRLTVL.

The CDR3 sequence: CASSLDRPSYEQYF. The CDR3 DNA reads TGTGCCAGCAGCTTGGACAGGCCATCCTACGAGCAGTACTTC. V and J are TRBV5-4 and TRBJ2-7; tentative D call: TRBD1 (5 bases). Trimming shortened V by 0 bases and J by 1 base, and 8 bases separated the two germline ends. There are 14 residues in the CDR3. Germline CDR1 SGHNT, CDR2 YYREEE (reference sequence).

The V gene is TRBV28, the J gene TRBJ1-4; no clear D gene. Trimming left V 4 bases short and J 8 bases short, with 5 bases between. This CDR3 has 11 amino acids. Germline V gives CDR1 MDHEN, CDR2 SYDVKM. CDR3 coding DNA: TGTGCCAGCAGTTCATTAGAAAAACTGTTTTTT. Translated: CASSSLEKLFF.

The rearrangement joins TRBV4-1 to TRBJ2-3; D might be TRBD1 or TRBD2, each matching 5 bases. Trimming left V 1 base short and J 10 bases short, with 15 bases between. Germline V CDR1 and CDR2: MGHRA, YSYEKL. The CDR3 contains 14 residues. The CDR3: CASSQGGTLPSQYF. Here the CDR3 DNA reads TGCGCCAGCAGCCAAGGGGGGACGTTGCCCTCGCAGTATTTT.

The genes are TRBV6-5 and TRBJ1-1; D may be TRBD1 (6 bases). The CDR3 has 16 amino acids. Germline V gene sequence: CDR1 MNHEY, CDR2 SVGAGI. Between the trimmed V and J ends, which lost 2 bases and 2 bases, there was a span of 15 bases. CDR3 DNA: TGTGCCAGCAGTTACCGCCGAGGGGGAGGAAACACTGAAGCTTTCTTT. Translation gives CASSYRRGGGNTEAFF.

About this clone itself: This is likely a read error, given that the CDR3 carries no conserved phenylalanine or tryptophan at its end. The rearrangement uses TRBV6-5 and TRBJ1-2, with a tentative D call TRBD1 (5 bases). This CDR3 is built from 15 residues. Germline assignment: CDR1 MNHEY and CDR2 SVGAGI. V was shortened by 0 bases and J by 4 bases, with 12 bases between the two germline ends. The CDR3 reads CASSYSTARPYGYTL. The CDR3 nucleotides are TGTGCCAGCAGTTACTCGACAGCCCGCCCCTATGGCTACACCCTC.

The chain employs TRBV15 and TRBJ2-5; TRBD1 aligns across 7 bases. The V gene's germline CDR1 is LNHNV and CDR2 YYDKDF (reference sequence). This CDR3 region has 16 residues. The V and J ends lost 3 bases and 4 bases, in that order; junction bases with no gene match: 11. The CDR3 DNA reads TGTGCCACCAGCAGTCCAGACAGGGCAGTGCGAGAGACCCAGTACTTC. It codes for CATSSPDRAVRETQYF.

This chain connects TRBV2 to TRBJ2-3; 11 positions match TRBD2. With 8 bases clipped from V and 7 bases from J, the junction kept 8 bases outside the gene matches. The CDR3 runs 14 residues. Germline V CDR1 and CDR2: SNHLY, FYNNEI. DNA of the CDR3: TGTGCCAGCTTTGGACTAGCGGGCTCCAATACGCAGTATTTT. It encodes CASFGLAGSNTQYF. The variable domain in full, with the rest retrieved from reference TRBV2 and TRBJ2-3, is EPEVTQTPSHQVTQMGQEVILRCVPISNHLYFYWYRQILGQKVEFLVSFYNNEISEKSEIFDDQFSVERPDGSNFTLKIRSTKLEDSAMYFCASFGLAGSNTQYFGPGTRLTVL.

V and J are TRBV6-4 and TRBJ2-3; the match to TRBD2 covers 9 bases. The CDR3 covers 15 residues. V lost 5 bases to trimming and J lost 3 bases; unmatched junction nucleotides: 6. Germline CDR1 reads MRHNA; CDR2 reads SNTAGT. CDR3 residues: CASSTGTSTTDTQYF. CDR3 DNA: TGTGCCAGCAGTACCGGGACTAGCACAACAGATACGCAGTATTTT.

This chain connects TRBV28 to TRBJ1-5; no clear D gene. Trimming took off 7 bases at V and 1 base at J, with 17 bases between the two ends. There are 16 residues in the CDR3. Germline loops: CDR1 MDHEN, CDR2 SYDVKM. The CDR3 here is CASTHRSGGSNQPQHF. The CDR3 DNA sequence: TGTGCCAGCACCCATAGATCAGGAGGAAGCAATCAGCCCCAGCATTTT.

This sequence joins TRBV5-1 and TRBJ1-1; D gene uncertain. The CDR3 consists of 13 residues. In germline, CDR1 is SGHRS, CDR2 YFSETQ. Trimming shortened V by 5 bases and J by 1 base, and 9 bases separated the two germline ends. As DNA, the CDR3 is TGCGCCAGCAGGTACCAGGCGAACACTGAAGCTTTCTTT. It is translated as CASRYQANTEAFF. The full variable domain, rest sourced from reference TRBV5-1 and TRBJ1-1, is KAGVTQTPRYLIKTRGQQVTLSCSPISGHRSVSWYQQTPGQGLQFLFEYFSETQRNKGNFPGRFSGRQFSNSRSEMNVSTLELGDSALYLCASRYQANTEAFFGQGTRLTVV.

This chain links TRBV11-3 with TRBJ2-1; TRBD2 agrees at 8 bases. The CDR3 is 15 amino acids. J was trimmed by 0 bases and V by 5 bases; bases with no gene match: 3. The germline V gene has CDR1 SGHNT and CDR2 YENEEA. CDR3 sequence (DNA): TGTGCCAGCAGCCCGGGGGGGAGCTCCTACAATGAGCAGTTCTTC. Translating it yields CASSPGGSSYNEQFF.

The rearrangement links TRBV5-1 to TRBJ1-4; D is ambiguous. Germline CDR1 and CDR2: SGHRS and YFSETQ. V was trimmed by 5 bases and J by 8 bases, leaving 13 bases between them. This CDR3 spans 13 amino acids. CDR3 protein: CASRGLEVEKLFF. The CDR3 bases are TGCGCCAGCAGAGGATTGGAGGTAGAAAAACTGTTTTTT.

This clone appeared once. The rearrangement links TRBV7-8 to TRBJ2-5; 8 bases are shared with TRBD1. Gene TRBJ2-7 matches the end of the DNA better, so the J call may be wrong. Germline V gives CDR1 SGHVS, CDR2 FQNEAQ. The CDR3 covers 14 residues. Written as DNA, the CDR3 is TGTGCCAGCAGCTCGGACAGGGACTTGGGCGAGCAGTACTTC. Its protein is CASSSDRDLGEQYF.

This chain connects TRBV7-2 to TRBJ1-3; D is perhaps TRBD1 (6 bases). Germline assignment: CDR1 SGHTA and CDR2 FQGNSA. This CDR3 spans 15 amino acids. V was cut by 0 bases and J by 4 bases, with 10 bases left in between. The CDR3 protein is CASSLAGGRGNTIYF. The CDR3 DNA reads TGTGCCAGCAGCTTAGCCGGGGGGCGCGGAAACACCATATATTTT.

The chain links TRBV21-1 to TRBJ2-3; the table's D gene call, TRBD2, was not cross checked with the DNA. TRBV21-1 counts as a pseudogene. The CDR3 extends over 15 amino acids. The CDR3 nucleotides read TGTGCCAGCAGCAAAGTCCGGGGATTGGCAGATACGCAGTATTTT. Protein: CASSKVRGLADTQYF.

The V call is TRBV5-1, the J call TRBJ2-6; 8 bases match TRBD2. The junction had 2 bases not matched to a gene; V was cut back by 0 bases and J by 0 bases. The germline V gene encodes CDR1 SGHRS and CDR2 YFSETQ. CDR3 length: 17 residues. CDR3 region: CASSLVGTSSGANVLTF. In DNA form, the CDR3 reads TGCGCCAGCAGCTTGGTGGGGACTAGCTCTGGGGCCAACGTCCTGACTTTC.

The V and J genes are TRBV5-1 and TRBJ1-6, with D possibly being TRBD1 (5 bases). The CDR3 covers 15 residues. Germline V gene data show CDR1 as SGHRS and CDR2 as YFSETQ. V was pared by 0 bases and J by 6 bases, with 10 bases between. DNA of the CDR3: TGCGCCAGCAGCTTGGTGGCAGGGAGTAATTCACCCCTCCACTTT. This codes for CASSLVAGSNSPLHF.

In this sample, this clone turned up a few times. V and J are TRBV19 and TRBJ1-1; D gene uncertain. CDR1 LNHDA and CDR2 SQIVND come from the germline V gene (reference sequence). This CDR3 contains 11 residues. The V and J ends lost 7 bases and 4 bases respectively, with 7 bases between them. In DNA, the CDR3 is TGTGCCAGTAAATATGGCACTGAAGCTTTCTTT. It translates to CASKYGTEAFF.

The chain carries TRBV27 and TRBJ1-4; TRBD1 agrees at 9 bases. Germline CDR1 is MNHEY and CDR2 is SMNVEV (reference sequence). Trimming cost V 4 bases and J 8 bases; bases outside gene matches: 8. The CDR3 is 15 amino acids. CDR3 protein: CASSSRDRVYEKLFF. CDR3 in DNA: TGTGCCAGCAGTTCCCGGGACAGGGTATACGAAAAACTGTTTTTT.

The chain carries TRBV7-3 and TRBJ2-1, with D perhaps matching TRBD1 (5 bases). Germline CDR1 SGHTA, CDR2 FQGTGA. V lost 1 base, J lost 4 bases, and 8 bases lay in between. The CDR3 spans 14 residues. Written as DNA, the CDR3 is TGTGCCAGCAGCTTAAGCCAGGGATACAATGAGCAGTTCTTC. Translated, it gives CASSLSQGYNEQFF.